This T cell receptor (beta chain) was sequenced during a study of OX40 agonist ivuxolimab in advanced cancers. Background on the study: Participants averaged around 60 years of age (range about 23 to 79) and were roughly 80% male.

With respect to this clone: What it recognizes is unknown.

Overall study findings and caveats: CD4+ T cells averaged fewer expanded clones than CD8+ T cells. At 0.1 to 3.0 mg/kg, CD4+ and CD8+ blood T cells expanded clonally by week 6.

Sequencing used immunoSEQ multiplex PCR; TCRdb keeps in-frame clones, though not all of them. The sample yields almost 85,000 clones, roughly 86% seen once. Baseline, cycle 4 day 1, and cycle 7 day 1 were the blood sampling points. V lost 3 bases and J lost 6, with 12 bases in between. This CDR3 is 14 amino acids long. Germline CDR1 and CDR2: SNHLY and FYNNEI. The chain carries TRBV2 and TRBJ2-1; possibly TRBD2 for D (6 bases). The receptor was derived from an adult with an advanced solid tumor such as melanoma, head and neck, liver or kidney cancer. Sequencing used CD4+ or CD8+ T cells sorted from blood, obtained in a trial of the OX40 agonist ivuxolimab. Here the CDR3 DNA reads TGTGCCAGCAGTGACGGCGGGAAGGGCAATGAGCAGTTCTTC. Its protein is CASSDGGKGNEQFF.